This T cell receptor beta chain was identified during a study of spatial heterogeneity in lung cancer. Study in general: Samples came from 60 to 75 TRACERx patients with untreated early-stage lung cancer. Those follow-up PBMC samples that were available underwent sequencing, at a median interval of roughly 2 years following resection. A unique TCR and UMI combination showed up more than ten times in raw reads, on average.

The CDR3 runs to 16 residues. CDR1 is SGHNT and CDR2 is YENEEA in the germline V gene. Trimming pared 5 bases from V and 0 bases from J, leaving 14 bases between. Worth noting for this clonotype: Antigen unknown.

Study observations and caveats: Ubiquitous expanded tumor TCRs showed up in blood more at resection than follow-up.

Each CDR3 protein is one row after TCRdb ran MiXCR on the 5' RACE reads. The table lists about 120,000 distinct CDR3 sequences, 12% of them singletons. Time point noted: blood at routine non-recurrence follow-up after resection. The input material, whole RNA from tumor, nontumor lung or frozen PBMC, was sequenced unsorted. The receptor comes from a male donor with early-stage non-small cell lung cancer. Sequencing used PBMCs, obtained at follow-up. The V gene is TRBV11-3, the J gene TRBJ2-1; tentative D call: TRBD2 (5 bases). Written as DNA, the CDR3 is TGTGCCAGCAGCCAGGAGGCGGAAAGCTCCTACAATGAGCAGTTCTTC. Protein product: CASSQEAESSYNEQFF. Full variable domain (missing parts from reference TRBV11-3 and TRBJ2-1): EAGVVQSPRYKIIEKKQPVAFWCNPISGHNTLYWYLQNLGQGPELLIRYENEEAVDDSQLPKDRFSAERLKGVDSTLKIQPAELGDSAVYLCASSQEAESSYNEQFFGPGTRLTVL.